What follows describes a single TCR beta chain. Its antigen is undetermined. V dropped 0 bases and J dropped 4; count of bases not matched to a gene: 15. CDR3 length equals 18 residues. Germline V lookup: CDR1 SGHRS, CDR2 YFSETQ. The sample originates from a study of post-analysis software for immune sequencing data. Every TCR beta cDNA library bore unique molecular identifiers. One entry per CDR3 protein results from TCRdb running MiXCR on the PCR reads. The table shows hundreds of thousands of distinct CDR3 sequences, with under 55% occurring only once. Study results and caveats: Controls' normalized Chao1 diversity significantly exceeded that of multiple sclerosis patients. Higher frequency in patients than in controls was seen for roughly five TRBV segments, with TRBV5-6, TRBV5-1 and TRBV20-1 among them.

The TCR comes from a girl between 10 and 17 years old with multiple sclerosis. This chain uses TRBV5-1 with TRBJ2-5; TRBD2 agrees at 7 bases. Sequencing was done on a sample of blood. The CDR3 DNA reads TGCGCCAGCAGCTTGGCCCCTACTAGCGAAATGACCAGAGAGACCCAGTACTTC. Translated: CASSLAPTSEMTRETQYF.